A single sample is the source of the 28 T cell receptor beta chains below, sequenced in a study of blood T cell repertoires in COVID-19. The method was immunoSEQ multiplex PCR; TCRdb's version includes in-frame clones alone and lacks a portion of them. In the table there are a few hundred thousand clones, roughly 86% of which are singletons. The sequenced material came from peripheral blood. Source of these receptors: a human donor with acute or convalescent COVID-19. The donor label of this sample is uncertain.

The chain is built from TRBV19 and TRBJ2-2, with 9 bases matching TRBD1. The germline gives CDR1 LNHDA, CDR2 SQIVND (reference sequence). J lost 4 bases, V lost 5 bases, and 2 bases had no gene match. The CDR3 totals 14 residues. The DNA for the CDR3 is TGTGCCAGTAGTGTGGACAGGGGCACCGGGGAGCTGTTTTTT. Its translation: CASSVDRGTGELFF.

This chain uses TRBV27 with TRBJ2-7, with a tentative D call TRBD2 (6 bases). Germline values: CDR1 MNHEY, CDR2 SMNVEV (reference sequence). The CDR3 is 14 amino acids. Trimming shortened V by 2 bases and J by 0 bases, and 8 bases separated the two germline ends. The CDR3 sequence: CASSLVSGSYEQYF. Written as DNA, the CDR3 is TGTGCCAGCAGTTTAGTTAGCGGCTCCTACGAGCAGTACTTC.

This sequence joins TRBV19 and TRBJ1-1; 9 positions agree with TRBD1. Germline V CDR1 and CDR2: LNHDA, SQIVND (reference sequence). The V and J ends lost 7 bases and 6 bases, in that order; junction bases with no gene match: 9. The length of the CDR3 is 14 residues. The CDR3 region is CASTRQGGVSEAFF. The CDR3 DNA reads TGTGCCAGTACCCGACAGGGGGGCGTCTCTGAAGCTTTCTTT.

This clone has a single count. The rearrangement uses TRBV18 and TRBJ2-7, with 10 bases identical to TRBD1. The CDR3 spans 14 residues. Germline values: CDR1 KGHSH, CDR2 LQKENI. After removal of 6 bases from V and 6 bases from J, the junction contained 8 bases not matched to a gene. CDR3 sequence reads: CASSPTTGGVEQYF. CDR3 DNA: TGTGCCAGCTCTCCGACGACAGGGGGCGTCGAGCAGTACTTC.

The chain is built from TRBV6-5 and TRBJ2-7; D may be TRBD1 (6 bases). Trimming removed 6 bases from V and 2 bases from J, with 11 bases in between. The CDR3 is 13 residues long. Germline CDR1 reads MNHEY; CDR2 reads SVGAGI. CDR3 nucleotide sequence: TGTGCCAGCAGGGGGGCAGGTCCCTACGAGCAGTACTTC. This sequence encodes CASRGAGPYEQYF.

This clone appeared many times. This sequence joins TRBV5-4 and TRBJ2-2; TRBD1 aligns across 7 bases. Losses at the gene ends were 3 bases for V and 5 bases for J; bases not matched to a gene: 7. The CDR3 consists of 15 residues. CDR1 is SGHNT and CDR2 is YYREEE in the germline V gene (reference sequence). CDR3 in amino acids: CASSSDRVRTGELFF. DNA of the CDR3: TGTGCCAGCAGCTCCGACAGGGTGAGAACCGGGGAGCTGTTTTTT. Drawing the rest from reference TRBV5-4 and TRBJ2-2, the complete variable domain is ETGVTQSPTHLIKTRGQQVTLRCSSQSGHNTVSWYQQALGQGPQFIFQYYREEENGRGNFPPRFSGLQFPNYSSELNVNALELDDSALYLCASSSDRVRTGELFFGEGSRLTVL.

J is TRBJ1-2 and V is TRBV5-1; D remains ambiguous. The CDR3 spans 13 residues. The V gene's germline CDR1 is SGHRS and CDR2 YFSETQ. V lost 4 bases and J lost 0, with 7 bases in between. CDR3 residues: CASSAEANYGYTF. The CDR3 bases are TGCGCCAGCAGCGCGGAGGCTAACTATGGCTACACCTTC. Using reference TRBV5-1 and TRBJ1-2 for the parts outside the CDR3, the full variable domain is KAGVTQTPRYLIKTRGQQVTLSCSPISGHRSVSWYQQTPGQGLQFLFEYFSETQRNKGNFPGRFSGRQFSNSRSEMNVSTLELGDSALYLCASSAEANYGYTFGSGTRLTVV.

The rearrangement uses TRBV19 and TRBJ1-1, with a possible D match to TRBD1 (5 bases). Germline lookup yields CDR1 LNHDA and CDR2 SQIVND (reference sequence). The CDR3 runs to 16 residues. V lost 2 bases and J lost 2, with 15 bases in between. In DNA form, the CDR3 reads TGTGCCAGTAGTATACTTAAGGGGAGGGCCAACACTGAAGCTTTCTTT. The encoded protein is CASSILKGRANTEAFF.

The chain has TRBV18 and TRBJ2-1; D perhaps matches TRBD2 (6 bases). The V end was cut by 2 bases, the J end by 0 bases, with 14 bases between. From germline, CDR1 is KGHSH and CDR2 LQKENI. This CDR3 is built from 17 residues. The CDR3 sequence is CASSPAKGTHSYNEQFF. The CDR3 nucleotides read TGTGCCAGCTCACCAGCAAAAGGGACTCACTCCTACAATGAGCAGTTCTTC.

This sequence joins TRBV27 and TRBJ1-2, with a tentative D call TRBD1 (6 bases). There are 14 residues in the CDR3. The germline V and J ends were trimmed by 8 bases and 6 bases, with 19 bases remaining between them. The germline CDR1 and CDR2 sequences are MNHEY and SMNVEV (reference sequence). The CDR3: CASGGQPLGNGYTF. For the CDR3, the DNA is TGTGCCAGCGGTGGACAGCCCCTAGGAAATGGCTACACCTTC.

The chain employs TRBV25-1 and TRBJ1-1; tentatively, D is TRBD1 (5 bases). The CDR3 has 15 residues. V was clipped by 1 base and J by 2 bases, with 11 bases between them. Germline V gives CDR1 MGHDK, CDR2 SYGVNS. CDR3 residues: CASSEWSGLNTEAFF. DNA for the CDR3: TGTGCCAGCAGTGAATGGTCAGGGTTAAACACTGAAGCTTTCTTT.

The genes are TRBV5-1 and TRBJ2-5; D is perhaps TRBD2 (7 bases). Germline CDR1 SGHRS, CDR2 YFSETQ. The CDR3 contains 14 residues. V lost 4 bases to trimming and J lost 5 bases, with 15 bases between them. The CDR3 here is CASSASGGLETQYF. The CDR3 bases are TGCGCCAGCAGCGCGTCCGGGGGGCTGGAGACCCAGTACTTC.

The V gene is TRBV30, the J gene TRBJ1-5; 7 nucleotides agree with TRBD1. CDR1 GTSNPN and CDR2 SVGIG come from the germline V gene (reference sequence). CDR3 length: 13 amino acids. J gave up 4 bases and V 3 bases, and 3 bases lay outside the gene matches. The DNA for the CDR3 is TGTGCCTGGAGCCAGGGGGGAAATCAGCCCCAGCATTTT. Translating it yields CAWSQGGNQPQHF.

There are a few counts of this clone. This sequence joins TRBV30 and TRBJ1-2; a possible D gene is TRBD1 (5 bases). Germline V CDR1 and CDR2: GTSNPN, SVGIG (reference sequence). CDR3 length: 13 amino acids. Trimming removed 0 bases from V and 6 bases from J, with 11 bases in between. CDR3 nucleotides: TGTGCCTGGAGTGTACTCAGGGCCAATGGCTACACCTTC. Its translation: CAWSVLRANGYTF.

The V and J genes are TRBV6-6 and TRBJ1-5, with D unresolved. Looked up from germline, CDR1 is MNHNY and CDR2 is SVGAGI (reference sequence). The CDR3 totals 16 residues. Trimming took 2 bases from V and 9 from J, leaving 20 bases between them. The CDR3 DNA reads as TGTGCCAGCAGTTACACCGACCGCTTAATCCAGCGGCCCCAGCATTTT. This sequence encodes CASSYTDRLIQRPQHF.

In its sample, this clone was seen a few times. The chain is built from TRBV10-1 and TRBJ1-2; unclear D gene. Trimming removed 5 bases at V and 2 bases at J, with 9 bases between. The CDR3 loop spans 13 amino acids. From germline, CDR1 is WNHNN and CDR2 SYGVQD (reference sequence). CDR3 amino acids: CASSSNLNYGYTF. In DNA, the CDR3 is TGCGCCAGCAGTTCCAACTTAAACTATGGCTACACCTTC.

This clone showed up just once. J is TRBJ2-1 and V is TRBV19; 12 bases line up with TRBD2. Germline V gene lookup returns CDR1 LNHDA and CDR2 SQIVND (reference sequence). The CDR3 length is 19 residues. The V segment lost 6 bases and the J segment 7 bases; nucleotides outside the gene matches: 19. CDR3 amino acids: CASSLKPPSGGALGNEQFF. Written as DNA, the CDR3 is TGTGCCAGTAGCCTGAAGCCCCCTAGCGGGGGGGCACTAGGGAATGAGCAGTTCTTC.

The chain employs TRBV12-3 or TRBV12-4 and TRBJ2-3; D not resolved. With 2 bases removed from V and 7 bases from J, the gap between germline ends came to 7 bases. CDR3 length equals 12 residues. CDR3 protein: CASSLKPYTQYF. CDR3 sequence (DNA): TGTGCCAGCAGTTTAAAGCCTTATACGCAGTATTTT.

This chain connects TRBV14 to TRBJ2-7; 8 bases align to TRBD1. This CDR3 is 11 amino acids long. Germline assignment: CDR1 SGHDN and CDR2 FVKESK. With V trimmed by 8 bases and J by 5 bases, 2 bases remained unmatched. The CDR3 spells CASQGANEQYF. CDR3 DNA: TGTGCCAGCCAGGGGGCGAACGAGCAGTACTTC.

This chain uses TRBV19 with TRBJ2-7; D gene uncertain. Looked up from germline, CDR1 is LNHDA and CDR2 is SQIVND (reference sequence). CDR3 size: 14 residues. V shed 6 bases and J shed 4 bases, with 16 bases lying between them. The CDR3 loop is CASRPRDSIYEQYF. The CDR3 DNA reads TGTGCCAGTAGGCCGCGCGACTCCATTTACGAGCAGTACTTC. Combining the CDR3 with reference TRBV19 and TRBJ2-7 gives the whole variable domain DGGITQSPKYLFRKEGQNVTLSCEQNLNHDAMYWYRQDPGQGLRLIYYSQIVNDFQKGDIAEGYSVSREKKESFPLTVTSAQKNPTAFYLCASRPRDSIYEQYFGPGTRLTVT.

The chain recombines TRBV27 with TRBJ1-6, with 10 bases that match TRBD1. CDR3 length equals 15 residues. Losses at the gene ends were 2 bases for V and 9 bases for J; bases not matched to a gene: 4. CDR1 and CDR2 (germline): MNHEY, SMNVEV (reference sequence). The CDR3, as DNA: TGTGCCAGCAGTTTAGTGACAGGGGGCGGTTCACCCCTCCACTTT. Translated, it gives CASSLVTGGGSPLHF.

The V and J genes are TRBV28 and TRBJ1-4; D is unclear. This CDR3 is 15 amino acids long. Looked up from germline, CDR1 is MDHEN and CDR2 is SYDVKM. V gave up 11 bases and J gave up 4 bases, with 20 bases separating them. The CDR3 spells CAVPGNPLFNEKLFF. For the CDR3, the DNA is TGTGCCGTACCCGGGAATCCCCTATTTAATGAAAAACTGTTTTTT.

The genes are TRBV7-6 and TRBJ1-5; D possibly corresponds to TRBD1 (5 bases). The CDR3 has 17 residues. Trimming took off 5 bases at V and 6 bases at J, with 23 bases between the two ends. CDR1 and CDR2 (germline): SGHVS, FNYEAQ. CDR3 protein: CASSPTLAGYGSQPQHF. DNA for the CDR3: TGTGCCAGCAGCCCCACTTTGGCAGGGTATGGCAGTCAGCCCCAGCATTTT. Together with reference TRBV7-6 and TRBJ1-5, the CDR3 gives the full variable domain: GAGVSQSPRYKVTKRGQDVALRCDPISGHVSLYWYRQALGQGPEFLTYFNYEAQQDKSGLPNDRFSAERPEGSISTLTIQRTEQRDSAMYRCASSPTLAGYGSQPQHFGDGTRLSIL.

This chain links TRBV7-9 with TRBJ1-2, with D uncertain. V lost 5 bases, J lost 4 bases, and 14 bases lay in between. This CDR3 is 14 amino acids long. Germline CDR1 and CDR2: SEHNR and FQNEAQ (reference sequence). CDR3 DNA: TGTGCCAGCAGCCCCCCCTCAGCGGGCTATGGCTACACCTTC. It encodes CASSPPSAGYGYTF.

The chain is built from TRBV9 and TRBJ2-2; TRBD1 is a possible D gene (8 bases). Germline CDR1 and CDR2: SGDLS and YYNGEE. Trimming took 3 bases from V and 4 from J, leaving 19 bases between them. The CDR3 runs to 17 residues. CDR3: CASSGGSGTGSTGELFF. CDR3 sequence (DNA): TGTGCCAGCAGCGGGGGGAGCGGGACAGGTAGCACCGGGGAGCTGTTTTTT.

A few counts support this clone. J is TRBJ1-2 and V is TRBV28; TRBD1 is a possible D gene (5 bases). CDR3 length: 15 residues. CDR1 and CDR2 from the germline V gene are MDHEN and SYDVKM. V lost 5 bases and J 1 base, leaving 14 bases between the germline ends. CDR3 DNA sequence: TGTGCCAGCAGTACCAATCCTCAGGGTAACTATGGCTACACCTTC. It encodes CASSTNPQGNYGYTF.

The gene calls are TRBV27 and TRBJ2-3; 7 bases line up with TRBD2. With V trimmed by 8 bases and J by 1 base, 3 bases remained unmatched. Germline V CDR1 and CDR2: MNHEY, SMNVEV (reference sequence). This CDR3 is 13 amino acids long. This CDR3 reads CASGLGRTDTQYF. For the CDR3, the DNA is TGTGCCAGCGGACTAGGACGCACAGATACGCAGTATTTT.

The table lists this clone with a few counts. The V call is TRBV3-1 (or the pseudogene TRBV3-2), the J call TRBJ1-2; 12 nucleotides agree with TRBD1. J gave up 8 bases and V 3 bases, and 4 bases lay outside the gene matches. Looked up from germline, CDR1 is LGHDT and CDR2 is YNNKEL (reference sequence). This CDR3 is 14 amino acids long. The CDR3 DNA sequence: TGTGCCAGCAGCCAGGGACAGGGGGCGCGCGGCTACACCTTC. Protein: CASSQGQGARGYTF.